Each of the 27 T cell receptor beta chains below was sequenced from the same sample in a study of early T cells in non-severe SARS-CoV-2 infection. Using its own MiXCR run on the 5' RACE reads, TCRdb lists one record per CDR3 protein. The data show 60,000 to 75,000 distinct CDR3 sequences, around an eighth seen once. The sequencing used whole blood, collected at baseline. These receptors were obtained from an adult who was a healthcare worker with PCR-confirmed SARS-CoV-2 infection or an uninfected control (not recorded which).

This chain connects TRBV6-2 or TRBV6-3 to TRBJ2-3; TRBD1 is a possible D gene (6 bases). V lost 6 bases, J lost 3 bases, and 10 bases lay in between. Germline V gives CDR1 MNHEY, CDR2 SVGEGT. This CDR3 comprises 13 residues. CDR3 sequence reads: CASSSQGTDTQYF. CDR3 coding DNA: TGTGCCAGCAGCTCACAGGGAACAGATACGCAGTATTTT.

This clonotype was found a few times. J is TRBJ2-3 and V is TRBV6-2 or TRBV6-3, with 8 positions matching TRBD2. CDR1 is MNHEY, CDR2 SVGEGT, per germline. The CDR3 consists of 16 residues. The junction had 11 bases not matched to a gene; V was cut back by 3 bases and J by 6 bases. Here the CDR3 DNA reads TGTGCCAGCAGTTATTCCACGGGGGGGACCACGGATACGCAGTATTTT. It yields the protein CASSYSTGGTTDTQYF.

This clonotype was counted many times. The chain employs TRBV20-1 and TRBJ1-6; tentatively, D is TRBD1 (5 bases). Germline V gene lookup returns CDR1 DFQATT and CDR2 SNEGSKA (reference sequence). The V gene lost 0 bases and the J gene lost 8 bases, with 17 bases spanning the gap. This CDR3 contains 16 residues. The CDR3 DNA reads TGCAGTGCTAGAGATTTTAAGCAGGGAGGGGATTCACCCCTCCACTTT. It specifies CSARDFKQGGDSPLHF.

The CDR3 DNA is TGTGCCAGCAGCTTAATAGGGGGCGCGAACTCCTACGAGCAGTACTTC. It translates to CASSLIGGANSYEQYF. This chain uses TRBV7-2 with TRBJ2-7; 7 bases are shared with TRBD1. After removal of 2 bases from V and 0 bases from J, the junction contained 7 bases not matched to a gene. Germline lookup yields CDR1 SGHTA and CDR2 FQGNSA. This CDR3 contains 16 residues.

This clonotype was detected a few times. V and J are TRBV20-1 and TRBJ1-2; 7 nucleotides match TRBD1. The germline V gene encodes CDR1 DFQATT and CDR2 SNEGSKA (reference sequence). This CDR3 has 14 amino acids. V was pared by 0 bases and J by 7 bases, with 8 bases of the junction left unmatched. As DNA, the CDR3 is TGCAGTGCTAGAGATGGGGGACAGATGGGTGGCTACACCTTC. It specifies CSARDGGQMGGYTF.

This clonotype was recorded at least ten times. V is TRBV19 and J is TRBJ2-3; D could derive from TRBD1 or TRBD2 (6 bases each). Germline CDR1 and CDR2: LNHDA and SQIVND (reference sequence). The CDR3 consists of 13 residues. Between the trimmed V and J ends, which lost 3 bases and 6 bases, there was a span of 10 bases. CDR3 DNA sequence: TGTGCCAGTAGTATGGGGGGCGGGGATACGCAGTATTTT. Translation gives CASSMGGGDTQYF.

The chain has TRBV2 and TRBJ1-1, with D possibly being TRBD1 (6 bases). This CDR3 has 12 residues. V was clipped by 5 bases and J by 5 bases, with 9 bases between them. Germline assignment: CDR1 SNHLY and CDR2 FYNNEI. Here the CDR3 DNA reads TGTGCCAGCAGTACAGGGTGGACTGAAGCTTTCTTT. Encoded protein: CASSTGWTEAFF.

This chain connects TRBV12-3 or TRBV12-4 to TRBJ2-4, with 7 positions matching TRBD1. The length of the CDR3 is 15 residues. J lost 0 bases, V lost 6 bases, and 5 bases had no gene match. CDR3 sequence (DNA): TGTGCCAGCAGCCGACAGGGAAGAGCCAAAAACATTCAGTACTTC. It translates to CASSRQGRAKNIQYF.

The genes are TRBV6-5 and TRBJ2-7; 8 nucleotides match TRBD1. The CDR3 consists of 15 residues. In germline, CDR1 is MNHEY, CDR2 SVGAGI. V lost 2 bases and J lost 0; bases outside the gene matches: 3. The CDR3 is CASSYQGAISYEQYF. In DNA, the CDR3 is TGTGCCAGCAGTTACCAGGGGGCTATCTCCTACGAGCAGTACTTC.

There are a few counts of this clonotype. This sequence joins TRBV4-2 and TRBJ2-5; 7 positions match TRBD2. The germline CDR1 and CDR2 sequences are LGHNA and YNFKEQ. Trimming cost V 5 bases and J 5 bases; bases outside gene matches: 8. There are 14 residues in the CDR3. CDR3 amino acids: CASSNRLAEETQYF. The CDR3 nucleotides read TGTGCCAGCAGCAACCGACTAGCTGAGGAGACCCAGTACTTC.

This clonotype was detected only a few times. The V gene is TRBV29-1, the J gene TRBJ2-7, with 7 nucleotides matching TRBD1. The V and J ends lost 6 bases and 1 base, in that order; junction bases with no gene match: 6. Per germline, CDR1 SQVTM and CDR2 ANQGSEA. This CDR3 region has 13 residues. This CDR3 is CSVGTESSYEQYF. The CDR3 DNA follows: TGCAGCGTAGGGACAGAATCATCCTACGAGCAGTACTTC.

This clonotype was counted only a few times. This chain joins TRBV7-6 and TRBJ2-1; 10 bases line up with TRBD2. The CDR3 consists of 21 residues. CDR1 is SGHVS and CDR2 is FNYEAQ in the germline V gene. V was pared by 3 bases and J by 5 bases, with 22 bases of the junction left unmatched. The DNA of the CDR3 is TGTGCCAGCAGCTTGGCCCTTGGTCAACTAGCGGGGCTCTACGCCCACAATGAGCAGTTCTTC. Its protein product is CASSLALGQLAGLYAHNEQFF.

The chain uses TRBV10-3 and TRBJ2-3; possible D gene TRBD1, 5 bases. The CDR3 runs 18 residues. The ends were cut back, 0 bases at V and 2 bases at J, with 18 bases in the middle. Germline V gives CDR1 ENHRY, CDR2 SYGVKD. In nucleotides, the CDR3 is TGTGCCATCAGTGAGTCGAAGGTCGGACAAAAGGACACAGATACGCAGTATTTT. Encoded protein: CAISESKVGQKDTDTQYF.

This chain links TRBV27 with TRBJ1-6; no reliable D call. There are 17 residues in the CDR3. The germline CDR1 and CDR2 sequences are MNHEY and SMNVEV (reference sequence). V was cut by 2 bases and J by 0 bases, with 11 bases left in between. The CDR3 region is CASSLDLVSSYNSPLHF. Here the CDR3 DNA reads TGTGCCAGCAGTTTAGATTTGGTGAGCTCCTATAATTCACCCCTCCACTTT.

This clonotype was counted between two and nine times. V is TRBV5-1 and J is TRBJ1-1; D is possibly TRBD1 (6 bases). Germline CDR1 SGHRS, CDR2 YFSETQ. The V end lost 4 bases, the J end lost 5 bases, and 12 bases lay between the germline ends. This CDR3 contains 13 residues. CDR3 DNA: TGCGCCAGCAGCATTCAGGGGATGACTGAAGCTTTCTTT. Encoded protein: CASSIQGMTEAFF.

The chain joins TRBV29-1 to TRBJ2-7, with a possible D match to TRBD1 (5 bases). Per germline, CDR1 SQVTM and CDR2 ANQGSEA. The V end lost 5 bases, the J end lost 3 bases, and 11 bases lay between the germline ends. CDR3 length: 12 amino acids. CDR3 loop: CSVQDMGYEQYF. Here the CDR3 DNA reads TGCAGCGTTCAGGACATGGGCTACGAGCAGTACTTC.

The gene calls are TRBV3-1 and TRBJ2-2; tentative D call: TRBD2 (6 bases). CDR1 LGHDT and CDR2 YNNKEL come from the germline V gene (reference sequence). The V end lost 1 base, the J end lost 2 bases, and 11 bases lay between the germline ends. This CDR3 has 16 residues. The CDR3: CASSQAGEGNTGELFF. CDR3 coding DNA: TGTGCCAGCAGCCAAGCGGGAGAAGGTAACACCGGGGAGCTGTTTTTT. Full variable domain (remainder filled in from reference TRBV3-1 and TRBJ2-2): DTAVSQTPKYLVTQMGNDKSIKCEQNLGHDTMYWYKQDSKKFLKIMFSYNNKELIINETVPNRFSPKSPDKAHLNLHINSLELGDSAVYFCASSQAGEGNTGELFFGEGSRLTVL.

CDR3 loop: CASRVGSGELFF. The CDR3 DNA reads as TGTGCCAGCAGGGTAGGGTCCGGGGAGCTGTTTTTT. The J gene is TRBJ2-2, the V gene TRBV6-2 or TRBV6-3, with D unclear. V was trimmed by 6 bases and J by 6 bases, leaving 8 bases between them. The CDR3 is 12 residues long. Germline CDR1 MNHEY, CDR2 SVGEGT.

In this sample, this clonotype turned up many times. The chain uses TRBV28 and TRBJ1-6; perhaps TRBD1 as D (5 bases). The germline CDR1 and CDR2 sequences are MDHEN and SYDVKM. Trimming stripped 3 bases from V and 7 bases from J, with 16 bases between. The CDR3 sequence is 16 residues long. CDR3 sequence: CASSLWPRGGNSPLHF. In DNA form, the CDR3 reads TGTGCCAGCAGTTTGTGGCCTAGGGGCGGGAATTCACCCCTCCACTTT.

The V gene is TRBV15, the J gene TRBJ2-6, with D tentatively TRBD1 (5 bases). The CDR3 covers 16 residues. Germline V gene data show CDR1 as LNHNV and CDR2 as YYDKDF (reference sequence). Trimming cost V 3 bases and J 2 bases, with 11 bases left between them. The CDR3 loop is CATSSYGQTGANVLTF. In nucleotides, the CDR3 is TGTGCCACCAGCAGCTACGGACAAACTGGGGCCAACGTCCTGACTTTC.

This clonotype appeared a few times. This chain links TRBV2 with TRBJ1-2, with D perhaps TRBD1 (5 bases). CDR1 is SNHLY and CDR2 is FYNNEI in the germline V gene. The CDR3 has 13 residues. Trimming removed 3 bases from V and 5 bases from J, with 10 bases in between. The CDR3: CASSDWGWYGYTF. The CDR3 DNA reads as TGTGCCAGCAGTGATTGGGGGTGGTATGGCTACACCTTC.

The V and J genes are TRBV7-6 and TRBJ1-1; D call uncertain. The CDR3 contains 14 residues. Trimming stripped 1 base from V and 1 base from J, with 7 bases between. Germline CDR1 SGHVS, CDR2 FNYEAQ. For the CDR3, the DNA is TGTGCCAGCAGCTTAGGGACTGAGAACACTGAAGCTTTCTTT. This sequence encodes CASSLGTENTEAFF.

The rearrangement links TRBV4-2 to TRBJ1-1; a possible D gene is TRBD1 (5 bases). The V end lost 3 bases, the J end lost 5 bases, and 16 bases lay between the germline ends. The CDR3 has 15 amino acids. Germline assignment: CDR1 LGHNA and CDR2 YNFKEQ. The CDR3 region has the DNA TGTGCCAGCAGCCAGGGTGGGGCGGTGGGTACTGAAGCTTTCTTT. As protein: CASSQGGAVGTEAFF.

This clonotype was counted many times. The V and J genes are TRBV19 and TRBJ1-5, with 8 bases lining up with TRBD1. Germline assignment: CDR1 LNHDA and CDR2 SQIVND (reference sequence). V was clipped by 7 bases and J by 7 bases; unmatched bases: 6. The CDR3 contains 13 residues. The DNA for the CDR3 is TGTGCCAGTAATGGACAGGGAGACCAGCCCCAGCATTTT. Translated: CASNGQGDQPQHF.

The chain links TRBV5-1 to TRBJ2-1; D is uncertain. With 0 bases removed from V and 2 bases from J, the gap between germline ends came to 6 bases. In germline, CDR1 is SGHRS, CDR2 YFSETQ. This CDR3 region has 14 residues. The CDR3 sequence: CASSLATAYNEQFF. The CDR3 DNA follows: TGCGCCAGCAGCTTGGCGACGGCCTACAATGAGCAGTTCTTC.

This clonotype was counted between two and nine times. This chain joins TRBV27 and TRBJ2-7, with 10 bases fitting TRBD1. Trimming removed 10 bases from V and 2 bases from J; junction bases left unmatched: 14. The CDR3 is 16 residues long. Germline CDR1 is MNHEY and CDR2 is SMNVEV (reference sequence). The DNA of the CDR3 is TGTGCCATCTCCTTCTATGGGGGACAGGGGACCTACGAGCAGTACTTC. Translation gives CAISFYGGQGTYEQYF.

This rearrangement joins TRBV18 to TRBJ1-4, with D perhaps TRBD1 (6 bases). Germline CDR1 is KGHSH and CDR2 is LQKENI. The CDR3 consists of 17 residues. V was shortened by 5 bases and J by 7 bases, with 23 bases between the two germline ends. In DNA, the CDR3 is TGTGCCAGCTCAACTCCGGGACAAGGGGTAACTGGTGAAAAACTGTTTTTT. Protein sequence: CASSTPGQGVTGEKLFF.